This TCR beta chain was identified in a study of CD8+ T cells in alopecia areata. Study in general: Among treated patients, oral tofacitinib was administered at 5 to 10 mg twice daily. Tofacitinib lasted 6 to 18 months, then 6 months off drug.

Extraction of RNA preceded its reverse transcription into cDNA, which served as the sequencing template. Method: immunoSEQ multiplex PCR; TCRdb's copy keeps in-frame clones and lacks some. The sample includes under 250,000 clones, approximately 52% of them seen just once. Per the germline V gene, CDR1 is GTSNPN and CDR2 is SVGIG (reference sequence). V shed 2 bases, J shed 3 bases, and the junction held 8 bases outside the gene matches. This CDR3 is 16 amino acids long. Regarding the study as a whole: Scalp samples also yield sequences of resident alphabeta T cells from normal skin.

With respect to this clone: Its specificity is not known.

The chain links TRBV30 to TRBJ2-7, with 12 bases matching TRBD2. The sequencing here drew on CD4+ T cells sorted from blood, taken at week 0. This clonotype was obtained from a human donor with alopecia areata. In nucleotides, the CDR3 is TGTGCCTGGAGTAAACCAGGACTAGCGGGATTCTACGAGCAGTACTTC. It yields the protein CAWSKPGLAGFYEQYF.